A single sample gave rise to the 30 T cell receptor beta chains below, sequenced in a study of response to subunit inactivated influenza vaccine (dated by TCRdb to between 2017 and 2018). The library came from RT-PCR. The run used an Illumina HiSeq 2500. TCRdb ran its own pipeline on the public reads, namely fastp trimming at Q25 and MiXCR clone calling, and kept in-frame beta chains. Here each entry gathers all rows of one CDR3 protein and keeps the most common genes and DNA. Counted in this sample were about 570,000 distinct CDR3 sequences; around 11% of them appeared once. The ten biggest clones cover more than 9.5% of the sample. The sample also formed part of further work on T cells expressing NK-cell markers. That second report states: 5'RACE template switching, by which a universal primer site and unique molecular identifiers were added, was used to make TCR beta cDNA libraries.

Sequencing used PBMCs from blood, obtained on the day of vaccination. The origin of the receptors is a man aged 45-65 years who received an inactivated influenza vaccine. Donor details come from another sample of the same person, matched by shared clones.

The J gene is TRBJ2-3, the V gene TRBV6-1, with 10 bases lining up with TRBD2. V was pared by 6 bases and J by 1 base, with 1 base of the junction left unmatched. This CDR3 comprises 14 residues. Germline CDR1 is MNHNS and CDR2 is SASEGT. The CDR3 region is CASRGLAGTDTQYF. The DNA for the CDR3 is TGTGCCAGCAGAGGACTAGCGGGCACAGATACGCAGTATTTT.

The chain has TRBV5-1 and TRBJ1-6; perhaps TRBD1 as D (6 bases). CDR3 length: 14 residues. Germline-derived CDR1 and CDR2 are SGHRS and YFSETQ. V lost 1 base and J 10 bases, leaving 12 bases between the germline ends. This CDR3 is CASSLRQGRSPLHF. CDR3 DNA sequence: TGCGCCAGCAGCTTGAGGCAGGGGAGGTCACCCCTCCACTTT. The variable domain in full, with the rest retrieved from reference TRBV5-1 and TRBJ1-6, is KAGVTQTPRYLIKTRGQQVTLSCSPISGHRSVSWYQQTPGQGLQFLFEYFSETQRNKGNFPGRFSGRQFSNSRSEMNVSTLELGDSALYLCASSLRQGRSPLHFGNGTRLTVT.

The J gene is TRBJ2-2, the V gene TRBV3-1; 10 bases match TRBD2. Germline values: CDR1 LGHDT, CDR2 YNNKEL (reference sequence). The length of the CDR3 is 17 residues. J gave up 2 bases and V 4 bases, and 7 bases lay outside the gene matches. Here the CDR3 reads CASSPFWTSGNTGELFF. Written as DNA, the CDR3 is TGTGCCAGCAGCCCTTTTTGGACTAGCGGCAACACCGGGGAGCTGTTTTTT.

In this sample, this clonotype turned up a few times. The gene calls are TRBV10-3 and TRBJ2-5, with TRBD2 identical over 7 bases. The germline CDR1 and CDR2 sequences are ENHRY and SYGVKD. The CDR3 contains 15 residues. V gave up 10 bases and J gave up 3 bases; unmatched junction bases: 14. Here the CDR3 reads CATSRRGGSEETQYF. The CDR3 DNA reads TGTGCCACCTCTCGGAGGGGCGGGAGTGAAGAGACCCAGTACTTC.

The table lists this clonotype with many counts. The J gene is TRBJ1-3, the V gene TRBV20-1; D may be TRBD1 (5 bases). Germline CDR1 is DFQATT and CDR2 is SNEGSKA (reference sequence). Trimming removed 3 bases at V and 0 bases at J, with 27 bases between. The CDR3 extends over 20 amino acids. DNA of the CDR3: TGCAGTGCTAGCCCCCCAGGGAGGGTCGCCAAAGGAAACTCTGGAAACACCATATATTTT. Protein: CSASPPGRVAKGNSGNTIYF.

The rearrangement links TRBV5-1 to TRBJ2-2; D is ambiguous. The germline V and J ends were trimmed by 0 bases and 5 bases, with 8 bases remaining between them. This CDR3 spans 14 amino acids. From germline, CDR1 is SGHRS and CDR2 YFSETQ. CDR3 sequence (DNA): TGCGCCAGCAGCTTGGCCCTGCGGACCGGGGAGCTGTTTTTT. Protein sequence: CASSLALRTGELFF. Looking up the rest from reference TRBV5-1 and TRBJ2-2 gives the full variable domain: KAGVTQTPRYLIKTRGQQVTLSCSPISGHRSVSWYQQTPGQGLQFLFEYFSETQRNKGNFPGRFSGRQFSNSRSEMNVSTLELGDSALYLCASSLALRTGELFFGEGSRLTVL.

This clonotype was recorded at least ten times. The junction differs from germline at one of its ends, possibly a read error. The V call is TRBV5-1, the J call TRBJ2-5, with TRBD2 matching over 9 bases. CDR3 length: 14 residues. Germline-derived CDR1 and CDR2 are SGHRS and YFSETQ. The CDR3 DNA follows: TGTGCCAGCAGCTTAGCGGGGGCCCAAGAGACCCAGTACTTC. It is translated as CASSLAGAQETQYF.

The table lists this clonotype with a few counts. The genes are TRBV7-9 and TRBJ2-7; TRBD2 matches 7 bases. With 3 bases clipped from V and 3 bases from J, the junction kept 8 bases outside the gene matches. CDR1 and CDR2 (germline): SEHNR, FQNEAQ (reference sequence). The CDR3 runs to 15 residues. This CDR3 is CASSFFAGVHYEQYF. The DNA for the CDR3 is TGTGCCAGCAGCTTTTTCGCGGGGGTCCACTACGAGCAGTACTTC.

The sample holds a few counts of this clonotype. The rearrangement joins TRBV10-3 to TRBJ1-2, with D uncertain. Germline V gene data show CDR1 as ENHRY and CDR2 as SYGVKD. The germline V and J ends were trimmed by 4 bases and 5 bases, with 11 bases remaining between them. This CDR3 contains 13 residues. This CDR3 reads CAISVEPEYGYTF. CDR3 sequence (DNA): TGTGCCATCAGTGTGGAACCGGAATATGGCTACACCTTC.

This clonotype was seen many times. The V gene is TRBV5-1, the J gene TRBJ2-1; 9 bases fit TRBD2. Unmatched junction bases numbered 4, after V lost 1 base and J lost 5 bases. Per the germline V gene, CDR1 is SGHRS and CDR2 is YFSETQ. The CDR3 covers 15 residues. The chain's CDR3 is CASSLRASGDNEQFF. The CDR3 DNA sequence: TGCGCCAGCAGCTTGCGGGCTAGCGGGGACAATGAGCAGTTCTTC. The entire variable domain, with the rest obtained from reference TRBV5-1 and TRBJ2-1, is as follows: KAGVTQTPRYLIKTRGQQVTLSCSPISGHRSVSWYQQTPGQGLQFLFEYFSETQRNKGNFPGRFSGRQFSNSRSEMNVSTLELGDSALYLCASSLRASGDNEQFFGPGTRLTVL.

This rearrangement joins TRBV10-3 to TRBJ2-1, with 7 bases that match TRBD1. Unmatched junction bases numbered 4, after V lost 2 bases and J lost 0 bases. This CDR3 contains 16 residues. CDR1 and CDR2 (germline): ENHRY, SYGVKD. The CDR3 is CAISEEAGGSYNEQFF. The CDR3 nucleotides read TGTGCCATCAGTGAGGAAGCAGGGGGCTCCTACAATGAGCAGTTCTTC.

This chain connects TRBV29-1 to TRBJ2-5; D is unclear. V dropped 5 bases and J dropped 4 bases, with 20 bases sitting between them. The CDR3 consists of 15 residues. CDR1 and CDR2 from the germline V gene are SQVTM and ANQGSEA. The chain's CDR3 is CSVTMGRFNVETQYF. The DNA of the CDR3 is TGCAGCGTTACGATGGGAAGGTTTAACGTAGAGACCCAGTACTTC.

The sample holds a few counts of this clonotype. The gene calls are TRBV9 and TRBJ2-5, with TRBD1 matching 9 bases. Trimming removed 4 bases from V and 5 bases from J; junction bases left unmatched: 9. Germline V gene sequence: CDR1 SGDLS, CDR2 YYNGEE. This CDR3 region has 15 residues. CDR3 DNA: TGTGCCAGCAGCATCGGGACAGGGTTTGGGGAGACCCAGTACTTC. Amino acid sequence: CASSIGTGFGETQYF. Drawing the rest from reference TRBV9 and TRBJ2-5, the complete variable domain is DSGVTQTPKHLITATGQRVTLRCSPRSGDLSVYWYQQSLDQGLQFLIQYYNGEERAKGNILERFSAQQFPDLHSELNLSSLELGDSALYFCASSIGTGFGETQYFGPGTRLLVL.

Ten or more counts support this clonotype. The chain combines TRBV11-1 with TRBJ2-1; possibly TRBD2 for D (6 bases). This CDR3 has 18 residues. V was pared by 5 bases and J by 2 bases, with 22 bases between. Germline CDR1 and CDR2: SGHAT and FQDESV (reference sequence). The CDR3 nucleotides read TGTGCCAGCAGCCCTCCTGGGGACTGGTCCTCTACCTACAATGAGCAGTTCTTC. It specifies CASSPPGDWSSTYNEQFF.

There are a few counts of this clonotype. The rearrangement joins TRBV6-5 to TRBJ1-6; 9 positions agree with TRBD1. With V trimmed by 8 bases and J by 7 bases, 0 bases remained unmatched. The CDR3 totals 12 residues. Germline V gives CDR1 MNHEY, CDR2 SVGAGI. CDR3 sequence: CASGTGNSPLHF. CDR3 nucleotide sequence: TGTGCCAGCGGGACAGGGAATTCACCCCTCCACTTT.

The chain carries TRBV12-3 or TRBV12-4 and TRBJ2-3, with TRBD2 identical over 8 bases. Trimming removed 3 bases from V and 0 bases from J; junction bases left unmatched: 2. The CDR3 is 15 residues long. As DNA, the CDR3 is TGTGCCAGCAGTTTGACTAGCGTGAGCACAGATACGCAGTATTTT. Translated, it gives CASSLTSVSTDTQYF.

This clonotype occurred a few times. The chain links TRBV21-1 to TRBJ2-7; the table's TRBD2 call for D was not verified on the DNA. TRBV21-1 is shown as a pseudogene. CDR3 length: 13 residues. CDR3 in amino acids: CASSKRGLCEQYF. The CDR3 DNA sequence: TGTGCCAGCAGCAAACGGGGACTGTGCGAGCAGTACTTC.

The chain is built from TRBV14 and TRBJ1-2, with D unresolved. Looked up from germline, CDR1 is SGHDN and CDR2 is FVKESK. The CDR3 length is 15 residues. V was trimmed by 1 base and J by 3 bases, leaving 12 bases between them. The CDR3 DNA sequence: TGTGCCAGCAGCCAAGGTTCAGGATTACACTATGGCTACACCTTC. This encodes CASSQGSGLHYGYTF. The full variable domain, in which reference TRBV14 and TRBJ1-2 provide the parts outside the CDR3, is EAGVTQFPSHSVIEKGQTVTLRCDPISGHDNLYWYRRVMGKEIKFLLHFVKESKQDESGMPNNRFLAERTGGTYSTLKVQPAELEDSGVYFCASSQGSGLHYGYTFGSGTRLTVV.

A few counts support this clonotype. This chain connects TRBV10-3 to TRBJ1-2; D is undetermined. The V gene's germline CDR1 is ENHRY and CDR2 SYGVKD. The CDR3 length is 13 residues. Trimming shortened V by 8 bases and J by 4 bases, and 14 bases separated the two germline ends. For the CDR3, the DNA is TGTGCCATCTGGAACGGGGTGATCTATGGCTACACCTTC. Encoded protein: CAIWNGVIYGYTF.

V is TRBV6-5 and J is TRBJ2-1; 14 positions agree with TRBD2. The CDR3 runs to 18 residues. The germline V gene has CDR1 MNHEY and CDR2 SVGAGI. The ends lost 2 bases at V and 10 bases at J; junction bases unmatched: 13. The CDR3 DNA follows: TGTGCCAGCAGTTACCAAAGCCCGGGACTAGCGGGAGTGGGGGAGCAGTTCTTC. Its protein product is CASSYQSPGLAGVGEQFF.

The chain combines TRBV19 with TRBJ1-1; unclear D gene. V was clipped by 3 bases and J by 0 bases, with 11 bases between them. From germline, CDR1 is LNHDA and CDR2 SQIVND (reference sequence). The CDR3 contains 15 residues. The CDR3 is CASSMGNNMNTEAFF. The CDR3 coding sequence is TGTGCCAGTAGTATGGGGAACAATATGAACACTGAAGCTTTCTTT.

This clonotype was seen a handful of times. The chain uses TRBV7-2 and TRBJ2-1, with D hard to call. The CDR3 loop spans 14 amino acids. From germline, CDR1 is SGHTA and CDR2 FQGNSA. V was trimmed by 6 bases and J by 7 bases, leaving 16 bases between them. For the CDR3, the DNA is TGTGCCAGCAGGGCGTCAACCAATAGGAATGAGCAGTTCTTC. Protein product: CASRASTNRNEQFF.

This clonotype was seen a handful of times. The J gene is TRBJ2-2, the V gene TRBV5-1; 8 positions agree with TRBD1. Per the germline V gene, CDR1 is SGHRS and CDR2 is YFSETQ. This CDR3 comprises 14 residues. The J segment lost 6 bases and the V segment lost 4 bases, leaving 5 bases of the junction unmatched. The CDR3 loop reads CASSIGTGPGELFF. The CDR3 DNA sequence: TGCGCCAGCAGCATCGGGACAGGACCCGGGGAGCTGTTTTTT.

This clonotype was recorded a few times. The chain couples TRBV10-3 to TRBJ2-1, with 9 bases aligning to TRBD2. The junction had 2 bases not matched to a gene; V was cut back by 2 bases and J by 6 bases. CDR1 is ENHRY and CDR2 is SYGVKD in the germline V gene. The length of the CDR3 is 14 residues. The CDR3: CAISEASGVNEQFF. As DNA, the CDR3 is TGTGCCATCAGTGAGGCTAGCGGGGTCAATGAGCAGTTCTTC.

This clonotype was counted many times. The rearrangement links TRBV7-6 to TRBJ1-2; 7 nucleotides agree with TRBD1. The trim removed 2 bases at V and 5 bases at J, leaving 8 bases unmatched. Germline-derived CDR1 and CDR2 are SGHVS and FNYEAQ. The CDR3 has 15 residues. The CDR3 nucleotides read TGTGCCAGCAGCTTATCCGTAACAGGGGAATATGGCTACACCTTC. Translation: CASSLSVTGEYGYTF.

The chain couples TRBV19 to TRBJ1-6; TRBD1 agrees at 8 bases. CDR1 is LNHDA and CDR2 is SQIVND in the germline V gene (reference sequence). V lost 8 bases, J lost 10 bases, and 10 bases stayed unmatched. The CDR3 is made up of 14 amino acids. The CDR3, as DNA: TGTGCCAGTCGCCCCGGGACAGGTGCCTCACCCCTCCACTTT. As protein: CASRPGTGASPLHF. Full variable domain (missing parts from reference TRBV19 and TRBJ1-6): DGGITQSPKYLFRKEGQNVTLSCEQNLNHDAMYWYRQDPGQGLRLIYYSQIVNDFQKGDIAEGYSVSREKKESFPLTVTSAQKNPTAFYLCASRPGTGASPLHFGNGTRLTVT.

The rearrangement uses TRBV11-1 and TRBJ2-1; 13 nucleotides line up with TRBD2. Germline CDR1 SGHAT, CDR2 FQDESV (reference sequence). The CDR3 has 18 residues. J gave up 4 bases and V 1 base, and 7 bases lay outside the gene matches. In nucleotides, the CDR3 is TGTGCCAGCAGCTTAGTCGGTACGACTAGCGGGAGGTACAATGAGCAGTTCTTC. This encodes CASSLVGTTSGRYNEQFF.

This clonotype occurred many times. The chain combines TRBV10-2 with TRBJ2-7; D perhaps matches TRBD1 (5 bases). Germline assignment: CDR1 WSHSY and CDR2 SAAADI. This CDR3 is 15 amino acids long. Trimming cost V 4 bases and J 5 bases, with 18 bases left between them. The CDR3 nucleotides read TGCGCCAGCAGTGGGATGGTGGGGCTTCTCGACGAGCAGTACTTC. This sequence encodes CASSGMVGLLDEQYF.

The V gene is TRBV28, the J gene TRBJ2-5; TRBD2 agrees at 11 bases. The CDR3 length is 16 residues. CDR1 and CDR2 from the germline V gene are MDHEN and SYDVKM. V shed 2 bases and J 4 bases; nucleotides not matched to a gene: 6. CDR3 DNA: TGTGCCAGCAGTTTAGGTAGCGGGAGGGCCGCAGAGACCCAGTACTTC. Protein: CASSLGSGRAAETQYF.

This clonotype occurred a few times. The CDR3 spells CSVDFPEDSTDTQYF. CDR3 bases: TGCAGCGTTGACTTCCCAGAAGATAGCACAGATACGCAGTATTTT. The chain couples TRBV29-1 to TRBJ2-3; D is undetermined. CDR1 and CDR2 (germline): SQVTM, ANQGSEA. The CDR3 sequence is 15 residues long. With 3 bases removed from V and 0 bases from J, the gap between germline ends came to 13 bases.